The 32 T cell receptor beta chains below come from one sample, sequenced in a study of blood T cell repertoires in COVID-19. Clones were sequenced by immunoSEQ multiplex PCR, and TCRdb holds only the in-frame ones, with some missing. Here the sample spans some 9,200 clones, roughly 80% being singletons. What was sequenced was peripheral blood. The receptors shown here come from a man aged 65 to 85 with active COVID-19.

The rearrangement links TRBV6-2 or TRBV6-3 to TRBJ2-7, with 12 bases identical to TRBD2. This CDR3 contains 15 residues. CDR1 and CDR2 from the germline V gene are MNHEY and SVGEGT. The ends lost 6 bases at V and 5 bases at J; junction bases unmatched: 8. CDR3 sequence: CASSQTSGSVDEQYF. In nucleotides, the CDR3 is TGTGCCAGCAGCCAGACTAGCGGGAGTGTCGACGAGCAGTACTTC.

The chain employs TRBV6-6 and TRBJ1-5; 7 nucleotides match TRBD1. The CDR3 consists of 15 residues. CDR1 is MNHNY and CDR2 is SVGAGI in the germline V gene (reference sequence). V trimming: 2 bases; J trimming: 8 bases; junction bases outside the gene matches: 9. The CDR3 coding sequence is TGTGCCAGCAGTTACCCCGGGACAGACAAGAAGCCCCAGCATTTT. This sequence encodes CASSYPGTDKKPQHF.

CDR3 loop: CASSPRDRRRATDTQYF. CDR3 DNA: TGTGCCAGCAGCCCCCGAGACAGGAGAAGGGCCACAGATACGCAGTATTTT. V usage is TRBV11-2 and J usage is TRBJ2-3, with D possibly matching TRBD1 (6 bases). The CDR3 runs to 17 residues. The V gene lost 5 bases and the J gene lost 2 bases, with 20 bases spanning the gap. From germline, CDR1 is SGHAT and CDR2 FQNNGV.

V usage is TRBV6-1 and J usage is TRBJ2-7, with 10 bases that match TRBD2. V lost 3 bases, J lost 7 bases, and 3 bases stayed unmatched. Germline CDR1 MNHNS, CDR2 SASEGT. CDR3 length equals 13 residues. CDR3 sequence reads: CASSELAGVEQYF. The CDR3, as DNA: TGTGCCAGCAGTGAGCTAGCGGGAGTTGAGCAGTACTTC.

The table lists this clone with a few counts. V usage is TRBV7-6 and J usage is TRBJ2-2; D not resolved. The germline V gene has CDR1 SGHVS and CDR2 FNYEAQ. There are 16 residues in the CDR3. The ends were cut back, 5 bases at V and 0 bases at J, with 13 bases in the middle. DNA of the CDR3: TGTGCCAGCAGCCAAGAGACTCCAACGAACACCGGGGAGCTGTTTTTT. Translating it yields CASSQETPTNTGELFF.

The rearrangement joins TRBV9 to TRBJ2-7, with TRBD2 matching 7 bases. Trimming removed 3 bases from V and 6 bases from J; junction bases left unmatched: 15. This CDR3 contains 16 residues. Germline V gene lookup returns CDR1 SGDLS and CDR2 YYNGEE. CDR3 sequence reads: CASSAAPSGARSEQYF. For the CDR3, the DNA is TGTGCCAGCAGCGCGGCCCCCAGCGGGGCACGGTCCGAGCAGTACTTC.

This chain links TRBV5-1 with TRBJ1-1; 7 positions agree with TRBD1. V was clipped by 4 bases and J by 8 bases; unmatched bases: 5. The CDR3 length is 12 residues. Per the germline V gene, CDR1 is SGHRS and CDR2 is YFSETQ. CDR3 sequence reads: CASSEGAVEAFF. The CDR3 nucleotides are TGCGCCAGCAGCGAGGGGGCAGTCGAAGCTTTCTTT.

The CDR3 sequence is CASSQAGDGYYGYTF. In DNA, the CDR3 is TGTGCCAGCAGCCAAGCCGGAGACGGGTACTATGGCTACACCTTC. The chain recombines TRBV3-1 (or the pseudogene TRBV3-2) with TRBJ1-2; D is unclear. The CDR3 sequence is 15 residues long. Trimming left V 1 base short and J 3 bases short, with 12 bases between. The germline CDR1 and CDR2 sequences are LGHDT and YNNKEL (reference sequence).

Written as DNA, the CDR3 is TGTGCCAGCGGCAGGGATAGTCCTGTTGTTGGGATCGGGCAGTACTTC. This encodes CASGRDSPVVGIGQYF. The J gene is TRBJ2-7, the V gene TRBV18; the D gene is possibly TRBD1 (5 bases). This CDR3 has 16 residues. V lost 8 bases and J 9 bases, leaving 29 bases between the germline ends. The V gene's germline CDR1 is KGHSH and CDR2 LQKENI.

The sample holds a few counts of this clone. The rearrangement links TRBV3-1 (or the pseudogene TRBV3-2) to TRBJ2-2, with D maybe TRBD1 (6 bases). CDR3 size: 16 residues. CDR1 is LGHDT and CDR2 is YNNKEL in the germline V gene (reference sequence). Trimming pared 1 base from V and 5 bases from J, leaving 14 bases between. CDR3 DNA sequence: TGTGCCAGCAGCCAAGTCCTACAGGGTTCTACCGGGGAGCTGTTTTTT. Amino acid sequence: CASSQVLQGSTGELFF.

J is TRBJ2-3 and V is TRBV6-6; D perhaps matches TRBD1 (5 bases). The V end was cut by 4 bases, the J end by 2 bases, with 10 bases between. Per the germline V gene, CDR1 is MNHNY and CDR2 is SVGAGI (reference sequence). The CDR3 runs to 14 residues. CDR3 amino acids: CASSSTRDTDTQYF. The DNA of the CDR3 is TGTGCCAGCAGTTCGACCAGGGACACAGATACGCAGTATTTT.

J is TRBJ2-3 and V is TRBV9; tentative D call: TRBD1 (5 bases). CDR1 and CDR2 from the germline V gene are SGDLS and YYNGEE. The CDR3 loop spans 17 amino acids. V lost 4 bases, J lost 2 bases, and 20 bases lay in between. The CDR3 DNA reads TGTGCCAGCAGCCCCAGAGCAGTGGGGCTGGCCACAGATACGCAGTATTTT. This encodes CASSPRAVGLATDTQYF.

This clone is medium-sized. The junction departs from the called germline gene at one end, perhaps through a read error. The V call is TRBV20-1, the J call TRBJ2-7; 8 bases map to TRBD1. CDR3 length: 11 residues. Germline lookup yields CDR1 DFQATT and CDR2 SNEGSKA (reference sequence). CDR3 sequence: CSAGQGLLRIF. The CDR3 DNA follows: TGCAGCGCAGGACAGGGCCTTTTACGGATCTTC.

The CDR3, as DNA: TGTGCCAGCAGTACCACCGGCAGGGGGCAAAGGGGAGATACGCAGTATTTT. Amino acid sequence: CASSTTGRGQRGDTQYF. The genes are TRBV6-2 or TRBV6-3 and TRBJ2-3; 8 bases are a match to TRBD1. The CDR3 is made up of 17 amino acids. Trimming took 5 bases from V and 5 from J; bases not matched to a gene: 15. In germline, CDR1 is MNHEY, CDR2 SVGEGT.

The chain is built from TRBV23-1 and TRBJ2-7, with TRBD1 matching 11 bases. TRBV23-1 is classed as an ORF, of uncertain function. This CDR3 is built from 17 residues. V gave up 8 bases and J gave up 1 base; unmatched junction bases: 13. CDR3 nucleotide sequence: TGCGCCAGCCCCCACGGACAGGGGGCTTCTCGATCCTACGAGCAGTACTTC. Translation gives CASPHGQGASRSYEQYF.

This clone was seen only once. The rearrangement uses TRBV18 and TRBJ2-5, with TRBD1 identical over 7 bases. Germline V lookup: CDR1 KGHSH, CDR2 LQKENI. The V gene end was trimmed by 5 bases and the J gene end by 0 bases; junction bases not matched to a gene: 9. This CDR3 region has 16 residues. The CDR3 DNA reads as TGTGCCAGCTCAACTGCCGGGACAGCCAACCAAGAGACCCAGTACTTC. As protein: CASSTAGTANQETQYF.

This clone was observed a single time. The chain carries TRBV28 and TRBJ2-7; TRBD2 aligns across 11 bases. Germline-derived CDR1 and CDR2 are MDHEN and SYDVKM. Trimming removed 6 bases from V and 3 bases from J; junction bases left unmatched: 4. This CDR3 spans 14 amino acids. CDR3 in DNA: TGTGCCAGCAGGACCGGGACTAGCGGCTACGAGCAGTACTTC. Its translation: CASRTGTSGYEQYF.

V usage is TRBV9 and J usage is TRBJ2-6, with 7 nucleotides matching TRBD1. There are 18 residues in the CDR3. The V segment lost 4 bases and the J segment 0 bases; nucleotides outside the gene matches: 10. Germline values: CDR1 SGDLS, CDR2 YYNGEE. DNA of the CDR3: TGTGCCAGCAGCTCAAACGACAGGGCGAGCTCTGGGGCCAACGTCCTGACTTTC. This gives the protein CASSSNDRASSGANVLTF.

This sequence joins TRBV5-1 and TRBJ2-3; D gene unclear. V was shortened by 5 bases and J by 4 bases, with 14 bases between the two germline ends. Germline assignment: CDR1 SGHRS and CDR2 YFSETQ. CDR3 size: 14 residues. The CDR3 region is CASRAALGADTQYF. CDR3 in DNA: TGCGCCAGCAGGGCCGCGCTGGGCGCAGATACGCAGTATTTT.

The rearrangement uses TRBV24-1 and TRBJ2-7, with D tentatively TRBD2 (5 bases). The CDR3 is 12 residues long. V was cut by 5 bases and J by 1 base, with 5 bases left in between. The V gene's germline CDR1 is KGHDR and CDR2 SFDVKD. The CDR3 nucleotides read TGTGCCACCAGTGGAGGGTCCTACGAGCAGTACTTC. As protein: CATSGGSYEQYF.

The chain joins TRBV9 to TRBJ2-7; the D is unclear. V was cut by 0 bases and J by 3 bases, with 13 bases left in between. Per germline, CDR1 SGDLS and CDR2 YYNGEE. This CDR3 spans 15 amino acids. CDR3 in amino acids: CASSVEGSSVYEQYF. In nucleotides, the CDR3 is TGTGCCAGCAGCGTAGAAGGTAGCTCAGTCTACGAGCAGTACTTC.

The chain links TRBV5-1 to TRBJ1-1; D is perhaps TRBD1 (6 bases). Trimming stripped 0 bases from V and 1 base from J, with 19 bases between. The CDR3 is 18 amino acids. CDR1 and CDR2 from the germline V gene are SGHRS and YFSETQ. CDR3 bases: TGCGCCAGCAGCTTGGCCTTATCGCCTACAGGGCGGAACACTGAAGCTTTCTTT. Protein product: CASSLALSPTGRNTEAFF.

The V gene is TRBV5-1, the J gene TRBJ2-4; weak D call: TRBD1 (5 bases). The CDR3 extends over 13 amino acids. The V end was cut by 5 bases, the J end by 5 bases, with 11 bases between. The germline V gene has CDR1 SGHRS and CDR2 YFSETQ. The CDR3 is CASSPGLQNIQYF. CDR3 bases: TGCGCCAGCAGTCCAGGGTTGCAAAACATTCAGTACTTC.

The rearrangement links TRBV4-2 to TRBJ1-3; 9 bases fit TRBD1. CDR1 is LGHNA, CDR2 YNFKEQ, per germline. The V gene end was trimmed by 2 bases and the J gene end by 0 bases; junction bases not matched to a gene: 8. The CDR3 runs 18 residues. The DNA of the CDR3 is TGTGCCAGCAGCCAAAGGGCCGGGACAGGGACCTCTGGAAACACCATATATTTT. It translates to CASSQRAGTGTSGNTIYF.

This clone occurred once. This sequence joins TRBV5-4 and TRBJ2-3; D gene ambiguous. Per germline, CDR1 SGHNT and CDR2 YYREEE (reference sequence). V lost 4 bases and J lost 4, with 10 bases in between. The CDR3 consists of 13 residues. DNA of the CDR3: TGTGCCAGCAGCCCCCCCCGTGCAGATACGCAGTATTTT. Protein product: CASSPPRADTQYF.

The chain has TRBV11-2 and TRBJ2-7; maybe TRBD1 (7 bases). This CDR3 contains 16 residues. V lost 4 bases and J lost 4, with 20 bases in between. The germline gives CDR1 SGHAT, CDR2 FQNNGV. In DNA form, the CDR3 reads TGTGCCAGCAGCTCCTATCGGAGGGGGCGGGTGTACGAGCAGTACTTC. This codes for CASSSYRRGRVYEQYF. Variable domain in full (rest from reference TRBV11-2 and TRBJ2-7): EAGVAQSPRYKIIEKRQSVAFWCNPISGHATLYWYQQILGQGPKLLIQFQNNGVVDDSQLPKDRFSAERLKGVDSTLKIQPAKLEDSAVYLCASSSYRRGRVYEQYFGPGTRLTVT.

The genes are TRBV9 and TRBJ2-5, with TRBD2 matching 9 bases. The CDR3 covers 16 residues. The trim removed 0 bases at V and 4 bases at J, leaving 7 bases unmatched. CDR1 SGDLS and CDR2 YYNGEE come from the germline V gene. The CDR3 DNA is TGTGCCAGCAGCGTAGCGGATAGCGGGAGAGGAGAGACCCAGTACTTC. The encoded protein is CASSVADSGRGETQYF.

This clone was found once. V is TRBV20-1 and J is TRBJ2-5, with 14 nucleotides matching TRBD2. In germline, CDR1 is DFQATT, CDR2 SNEGSKA (reference sequence). This CDR3 spans 15 amino acids. V was clipped by 6 bases and J by 5 bases; unmatched bases: 8. This CDR3 reads CSASGTSGSVETQYF. CDR3 DNA: TGCAGTGCCAGTGGGACTAGCGGGAGTGTCGAGACCCAGTACTTC.

V usage is TRBV6-1 and J usage is TRBJ1-5, with D hard to call. Germline loops: CDR1 MNHNS, CDR2 SASEGT. V gave up 1 base and J gave up 6 bases, with 10 bases separating them. This CDR3 has 14 residues. The CDR3 DNA sequence: TGTGCCAGCAGTGAAGGTGCCTCTAGTCAGCCCCAGCATTTT. It codes for CASSEGASSQPQHF.

This sequence joins TRBV14 and TRBJ2-5, with D possibly matching TRBD1 (5 bases). There are 15 residues in the CDR3. Germline V gives CDR1 SGHDN, CDR2 FVKESK. V was clipped by 1 base and J by 5 bases, with 14 bases between them. CDR3 nucleotides: TGTGCCAGCAGCCAAGCTAGGGGATTTCGGGAGACCCAGTACTTC. It specifies CASSQARGFRETQYF.

The CDR3 DNA is TGCGCCAGCAGCGTCGACTTGAACACTGAAGCTTTCTTT. Protein sequence: CASSVDLNTEAFF. The chain joins TRBV5-1 to TRBJ1-1; D is uncertain. This CDR3 spans 13 amino acids. V lost 4 bases and J 0 bases, leaving 7 bases between the germline ends. Germline V gene sequence: CDR1 SGHRS, CDR2 YFSETQ.

This clone was counted once. The rearrangement joins TRBV4-2 to TRBJ2-7; a weak D match, TRBD2 (5 bases). CDR3 length: 15 residues. The ends were cut back, 2 bases at V and 0 bases at J, with 11 bases in the middle. The germline V gene encodes CDR1 LGHNA and CDR2 YNFKEQ. As DNA, the CDR3 is TGTGCCAGCAGCCAACAATGGCGGGTCTCCTACGAGCAGTACTTC. It encodes CASSQQWRVSYEQYF.